This record concerns one T cell receptor beta chain sequence. The entry originates in a study of cytomegalovirus exposure and HLA in healthy donors. Primers: 60 Vbeta forward and 13 Jbeta reverse. The protocol was immunoSEQ multiplex PCR, while the TCRdb copy is restricted to in-frame clones and leaves out a portion. In the table there are 110,000 or so clones, 78% of which are singletons. The CDR3 consists of 15 residues. Per germline, CDR1 LNHDA and CDR2 SQIVND (reference sequence). The V and J ends lost 4 bases and 4 bases respectively, with 11 bases between them. This sequence was found in a young man in good health and CMV-seronegative. Sequencing input: PBMCs. The J gene is TRBJ2-6, the V gene TRBV19, with D possibly matching TRBD2 (6 bases). DNA for the CDR3: TGTGCCAGTAGTAAGGAGCGGGCAGGGGCCAACGTCCTGACTTTC. Translated: CASSKERAGANVLTF.